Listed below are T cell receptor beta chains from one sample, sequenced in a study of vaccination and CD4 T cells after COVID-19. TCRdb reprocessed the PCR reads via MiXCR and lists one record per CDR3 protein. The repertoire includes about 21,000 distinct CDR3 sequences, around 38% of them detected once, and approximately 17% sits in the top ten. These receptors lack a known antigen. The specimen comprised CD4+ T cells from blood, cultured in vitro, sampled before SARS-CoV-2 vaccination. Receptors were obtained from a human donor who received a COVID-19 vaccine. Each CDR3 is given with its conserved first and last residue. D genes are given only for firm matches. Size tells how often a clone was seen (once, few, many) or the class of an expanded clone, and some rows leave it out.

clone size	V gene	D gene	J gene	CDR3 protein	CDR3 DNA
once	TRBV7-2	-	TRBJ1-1	CASSLADRVKAFF	TGTGCCAGCAGCTTAGCTGATCGGGTTAAGGCTTTCTTT
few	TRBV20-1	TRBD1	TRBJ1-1	CSARGDRSKNTEAFF	TGCAGTGCGAGGGGGGACAGGTCTAAGAACACTGAAGCTTTCTTT
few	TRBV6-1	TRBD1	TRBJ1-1	CASRPGQGNTEAFF	TGTGCCAGCAGACCAGGACAGGGCAACACTGAAGCTTTCTTT
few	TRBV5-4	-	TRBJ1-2	CASSLMQGHYGYTF	TGTGCCAGCAGCTTGATGCAGGGGCACTATGGCTACACCTTC
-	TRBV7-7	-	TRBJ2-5	CASNLSEVQETQYF	TGTGCCAGCAACCTTAGCGAGGTACAAGAGACCCAGTACTTC
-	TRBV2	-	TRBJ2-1	CASSEAGRVSRFF	TGTGCCAGCAGTGAAGCGGGGAGAGTGAGCAGGTTCTTC
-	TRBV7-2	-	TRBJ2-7	CASSLGPGNREQYF	TGTGCCAGCAGCTTAGGTCCAGGTAACCGCGAGCAGTACTTC
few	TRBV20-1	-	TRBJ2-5	CSASTGVTQYF	TGCAGTGCTAGCACAGGAGTCACCCAGTACTTC
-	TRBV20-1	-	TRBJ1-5	CSARAGAGQPQHF	TGCAGTGCTAGAGCAGGGGCGGGCCAGCCCCAGCATTTT
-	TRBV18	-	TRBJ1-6	CASSPSADANSPLHF	TGTGCCAGCTCCCCAAGCGCAGACGCGAATTCACCCCTCCACTTT
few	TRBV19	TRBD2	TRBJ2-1	CASSSSGGDPYNEQFF	TGTGCCAGTAGTTCTAGCGGGGGTGACCCCTACAATGAGCAGTTCTTC
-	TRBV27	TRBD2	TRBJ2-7	CASSFGGGAYEQYF	TGTGCCAGCAGTTTCGGCGGGGGGGCGTACGAGCAGTACTTC
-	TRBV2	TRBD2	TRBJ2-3	CASTGTSGVRTDAQYF	TGTGCCAGCACTGGGACTAGCGGGGTCCGCACAGATGCGCAGTATTTT
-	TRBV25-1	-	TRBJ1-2	CASSGQYGYTF	TGTGCCAGCAGTGGACAGTATGGCTACACCTTC
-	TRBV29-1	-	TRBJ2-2	CSVEEFGAGTGELFF	-
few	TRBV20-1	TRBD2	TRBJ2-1	CSARGSGGPNYNEQFF	TGCAGTGCCCGCGGTAGCGGGGGGCCTAACTACAATGAGCAGTTCTTC
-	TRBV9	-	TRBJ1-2	CASSPQAPRAVLYGYTF	TGTGCCAGCAGCCCACAAGCCCCCCGGGCGGTACTCTATGGCTACACCTTC
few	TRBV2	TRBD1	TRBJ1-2	CASSGRDRGQSGYTF	TGTGCCAGCAGTGGGCGAGACAGGGGGCAAAGCGGCTACACCTTC
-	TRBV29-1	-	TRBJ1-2	CSGGDIGGDYTF	TGCAGCGGGGGGGATATCGGCGGTGACTACACCTTC
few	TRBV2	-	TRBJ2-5	CASSLDRAQETQYF	TGTGCCAGCAGTCTTGACAGAGCTCAAGAGACCCAGTACTTC
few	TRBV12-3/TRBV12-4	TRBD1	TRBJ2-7	CASKISGQGKYEQYF	TGTGCCAGCAAAATAAGCGGACAGGGGAAATACGAGCAGTACTTC
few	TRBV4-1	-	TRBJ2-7	CASSQDAQIYEQYF	TGCGCCAGCAGCCAAGATGCACAGATCTACGAGCAGTACTTC
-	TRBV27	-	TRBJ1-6	CASTGGGGGYNSPLHF	TGTGCCAGCACTGGTGGCGGGGGGGGATATAATTCACCCCTCCACTTT
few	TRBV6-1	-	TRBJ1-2	CARRPGRPYGYTF	TGTGCCAGACGACCGGGCAGGCCCTATGGCTACACCTTC
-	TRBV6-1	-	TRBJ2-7	CASRHHKGSPYEQYF	TGTGCCAGCAGACACCACAAGGGGAGTCCCTACGAGCAGTACTTC
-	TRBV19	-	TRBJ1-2	CASSIWSPEYGYTF	TGTGCCAGTAGTATTTGGAGCCCCGAATATGGCTACACCTTC
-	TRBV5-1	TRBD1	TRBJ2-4	CASSPGTALAKNIQYF	TGCGCCAGCAGCCCGGGGACAGCCCTAGCCAAAAACATTCAGTACTTC
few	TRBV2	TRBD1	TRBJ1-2	CASRADRGNFAGYTF	TGTGCCAGCAGAGCTGACAGGGGGAATTTTGCTGGCTACACCTTC
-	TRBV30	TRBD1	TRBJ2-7	CAWRLTGGWVYEQYF	TGTGCCTGGAGGTTAACAGGGGGCTGGGTCTACGAGCAGTACTTC
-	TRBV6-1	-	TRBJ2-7	CASRRTYSYEQYF	TGTGCCAGCAGACGGACATACTCCTACGAGCAGTACTTC
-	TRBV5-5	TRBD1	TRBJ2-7	CASSLGTGVYEQYF	TGTGCCAGCAGCTTGGGGACAGGGGTCTACGAGCAGTACTTC
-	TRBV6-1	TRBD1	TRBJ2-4	CASSPTGDPKNIQYF	TGTGCCAGCAGTCCCACAGGGGATCCCAAAAACATTCAGTACTTC
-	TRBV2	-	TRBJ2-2	CASRYGLNTGELFF	TGTGCCAGCAGATACGGACTTAACACCGGGGAGCTGTTTTTT